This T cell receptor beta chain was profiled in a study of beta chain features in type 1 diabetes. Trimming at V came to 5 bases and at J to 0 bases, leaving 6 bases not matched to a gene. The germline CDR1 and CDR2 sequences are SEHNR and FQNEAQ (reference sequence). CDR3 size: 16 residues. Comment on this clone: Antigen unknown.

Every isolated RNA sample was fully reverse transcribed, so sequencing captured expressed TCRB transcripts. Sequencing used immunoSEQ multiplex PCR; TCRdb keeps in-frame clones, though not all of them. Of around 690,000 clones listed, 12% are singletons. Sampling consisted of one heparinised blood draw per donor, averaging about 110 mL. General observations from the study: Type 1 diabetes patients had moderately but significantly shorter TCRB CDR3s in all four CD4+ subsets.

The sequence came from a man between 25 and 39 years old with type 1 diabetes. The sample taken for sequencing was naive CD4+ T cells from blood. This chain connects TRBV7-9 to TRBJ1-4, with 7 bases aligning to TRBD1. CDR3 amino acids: CASSTGAAATNEKLFF. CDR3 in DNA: TGTGCCAGCAGCACAGGGGCAGCTGCAACTAATGAAAAACTGTTTTTT.